This T cell receptor (beta chain) was sequenced during a study of regulatory and conventional T cells in RAG deficiency. Broader study findings: RAG-deficient patients showed markedly lower Shannon entropy and higher Simpson indices than control T-cell subsets.

The CDR3 contains 11 residues. Germline lookup yields CDR1 ENHRY and CDR2 SYGVKD. Trimming left V 8 bases short and J 7 bases short, with 11 bases between. Regarding this clone: The antigen remains unidentified.

Of eight RAG-deficient patients, one had SCID, two Omenn syndrome, five CID or atypical SCID. Using immunoSEQ multiplex PCR, the repertoire was profiled, and TCRdb retains in-frame clones only, with some absent. Among 5,500 to 6,500 clones listed, roughly 90% were seen once. This sequence joins TRBV10-3 and TRBJ1-2, with D tentatively TRBD1 (5 bases). The TCR was taken from a human donor with RAG deficiency presenting as severe combined immunodeficiency. The sequenced sample was CD8+ T cells sorted from blood. The CDR3 nucleotides read TGTGCCATCCTGGGGGGGGTTGGCTACACCTTC. Protein: CAILGGVGYTF.